This T cell receptor beta chain derives from a study of cytotoxic CD8 clonotypes in ibrutinib-treated CLL. The CDR3 runs 16 residues. Germline lookup yields CDR1 KGHSH and CDR2 LQKENI. V was shortened by 2 bases and J by 1 base, with 11 bases between the two germline ends. A note on this clone: What it recognizes is unknown.

The source of about 1.9 micrograms of genomic DNA for TCR beta libraries was cryopreserved PBMCs. Findings and limits, study-wide: Clonality, elevated at ibrutinib response, dropped back toward baseline at progression. Higher circulating CD8+ T-cell counts strongly accompanied higher baseline clonality, above age-matched healthy donors.

Sequencing was designed to attain a depth spanning 1 in 200,000 to 1 in 1 million T cells. Using immunoSEQ multiplex PCR, the repertoire was profiled, and TCRdb retains in-frame clones only, with some absent. Of some 130,000 clones listed, more than 85% were seen once; the top ten hold 10% to 11%. Source: PBMCs, taken after 12 months of ibrutinib treatment. The source is a human donor with chronic lymphocytic leukemia. The gene calls are TRBV18 and TRBJ2-2; D remains unclear. In nucleotides, the CDR3 is TGTGCCAGCTCACCAGTTGGGGTCCAGAACACCGGGGAGCTGTTTTTT. The encoded protein is CASSPVGVQNTGELFF.